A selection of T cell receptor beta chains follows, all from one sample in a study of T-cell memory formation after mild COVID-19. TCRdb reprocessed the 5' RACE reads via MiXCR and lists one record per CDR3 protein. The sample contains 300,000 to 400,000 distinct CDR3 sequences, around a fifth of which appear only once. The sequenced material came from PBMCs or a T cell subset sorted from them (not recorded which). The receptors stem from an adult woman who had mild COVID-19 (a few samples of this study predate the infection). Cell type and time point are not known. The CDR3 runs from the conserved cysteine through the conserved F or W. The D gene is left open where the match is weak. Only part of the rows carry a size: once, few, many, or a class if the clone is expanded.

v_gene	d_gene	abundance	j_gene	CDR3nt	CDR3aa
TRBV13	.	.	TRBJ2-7	TGTGCCAGCAGCTCCGGATCTTCTGGAGGCTCCTACGAGCAGTACTTC	CASSSGSSGGSYEQYF
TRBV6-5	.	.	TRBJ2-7	TGTGCCAGCAGTTACTCGAGGGACGGCCCTGGGGGAGAGCAGTACTTC	CASSYSRDGPGGEQYF
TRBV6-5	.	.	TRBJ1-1	TGCGGAAGCCGGGGGAACACTGAAGCTTTCTTT	CGSRGNTEAFF
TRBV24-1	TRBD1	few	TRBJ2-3	TGTGCCACCAGTGACCCGACAGGGATAGGTACAGATACGCAGTATTTT	CATSDPTGIGTDTQYF
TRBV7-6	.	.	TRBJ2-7	TGTGCCAGCAGCTTACCCTCTGAGGACAGTACCTCCTACGAGCAGTACTTC	CASSLPSEDSTSYEQYF
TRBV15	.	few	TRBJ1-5	TGTGCCACCAGCAGAGAATCGGGGAGGCCCCAGCATTTT	CATSRESGRPQHF
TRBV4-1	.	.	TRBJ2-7	TGCGCCAGCAGCCAATTGATGGGCCCTGCCTACGAGCAGTACTTC	CASSQLMGPAYEQYF
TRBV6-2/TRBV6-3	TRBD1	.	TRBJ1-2	TGTGCCAGCAGTTCGGCGCTATATGGGACAGGGGATGGCTACACCTTC	CASSSALYGTGDGYTF
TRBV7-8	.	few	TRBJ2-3	TGTGCCAGCAGCTTAGATCTTACGGCAGATACGCAGTATTTT	CASSLDLTADTQYF
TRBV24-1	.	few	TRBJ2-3	TGTGCCACCAGTGAAGGACGGGGGGCCAACACAGATACGCAGTATTTT	CATSEGRGANTDTQYF
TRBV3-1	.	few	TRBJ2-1	TGTGCCAGCAGCCAAGTTGGGGGCGGGAATGAGCAGTTCTTC	CASSQVGGGNEQFF
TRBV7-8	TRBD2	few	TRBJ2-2	TGTGCCAGCAGCTTAAATAGGGGACTATCCGGGGAGCTGTTTTTT	CASSLNRGLSGELFF
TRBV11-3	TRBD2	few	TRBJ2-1	TGTGCCAGCAGCTTAGGGGGACTAGCGGGAGGGCTGGACAATGAGCAGTTCTTC	CASSLGGLAGGLDNEQFF
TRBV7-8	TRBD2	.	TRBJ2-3	TGTGCCAGCAGCTTCCGACTAGCGGGGGATTGGTATACGCAGTATTTT	CASSFRLAGDWYTQYF
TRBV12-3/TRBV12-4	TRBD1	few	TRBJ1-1	TGTGCCAGCAGCCACTGGGACAGACGATCTGAAGCTTTCTTT	CASSHWDRRSEAFF
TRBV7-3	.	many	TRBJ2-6	TGTGCCAGCAGCCCCGGCCCTGGGGCCAACGTCCTGACTTTC	CASSPGPGANVLTF
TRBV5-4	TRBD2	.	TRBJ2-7	TGTGCCAGCAGCTTCTCTAGCGGGGGGTACTACGAGCAGTACTTC	CASSFSSGGYYEQYF
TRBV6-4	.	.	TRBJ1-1	TGTGCCAGCAGTGTGAGCGGCGATGATGTACATGAAGCTTTCTTT	CASSVSGDDVHEAFF
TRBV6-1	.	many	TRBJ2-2	TGTGCCAGCAGTGAAGCCTTGGCAGGGATCGAGCTGTTTTTT	CASSEALAGIELFF
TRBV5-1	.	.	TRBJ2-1	TGCGCCAGCAGCCCCTCCGAGGGCCCCTACAATGAGCAGTTCTTC	CASSPSEGPYNEQFF
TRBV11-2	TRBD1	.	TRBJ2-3	TGTGCCAGCAGCTTAGAAAGGGGGGCGTGGACAGGGAGCACAGATACGCAGTATTTT	CASSLERGAWTGSTDTQYF
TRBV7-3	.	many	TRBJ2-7	TGTGCCAGCAGCTTCAGGGGCTCCTACGAGCAGTACTTC	CASSFRGSYEQYF
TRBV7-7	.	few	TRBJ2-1	TGTGCCAGCAGCTTAGGGGGCCTCTCCTACAATGAGCAGTTCTTC	CASSLGGLSYNEQFF
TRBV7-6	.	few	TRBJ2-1	TGTGCCAGCAGCTTAGAGGGCAGGTCCTCCTACAATGAGCAGTTCTTC	CASSLEGRSSYNEQFF
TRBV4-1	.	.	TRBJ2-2	TGCGCCAGCAGCCAAGATAGGCAGGGGTACACCGGGGAGCTGTTTTTT	CASSQDRQGYTGELFF
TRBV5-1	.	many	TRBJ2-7	TGCGCCAGCAGTAGGGGAGCAGGCGACGACGAGCAGTACTTC	CASSRGAGDDEQYF
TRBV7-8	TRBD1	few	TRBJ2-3	TGTGCCAGCAGCTTTCGAGCACGGGACAGATACACAGATACGCAGTATTTT	CASSFRARDRYTDTQYF
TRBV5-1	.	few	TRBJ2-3	TGCGCCAGCAGCCCGGCTAGCCCAGATACGCAGTATTTT	CASSPASPDTQYF
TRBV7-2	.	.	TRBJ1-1	TGTGCCAGCAGCCGGGGCAACCTGAACACTGAAGCTTTCTTT	CASSRGNLNTEAFF
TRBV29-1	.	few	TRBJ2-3	TGCAGCGTAAGAAACGGGATTATTACGCAGTATTTT	CSVRNGIITQYF
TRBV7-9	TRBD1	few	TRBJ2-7	TGTGCCAGCAGCGGCCAGACAGGGCAGGCACACGAGCAGTACTTC	CASSGQTGQAHEQYF
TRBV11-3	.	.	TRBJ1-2	TGTGCCAGCAGCTTCCCAGGGAAACAGAGCTACACCTTC	CASSFPGKQSYTF
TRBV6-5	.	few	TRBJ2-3	TGTGCCAGCTGTGGGGCGGCCACCACAGATACGCAGTATTTT	CASCGAATTDTQYF
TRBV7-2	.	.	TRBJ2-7	TGTGCCTCGGCGGGTACCTACGAGCAGTACTTC	CASAGTYEQYF
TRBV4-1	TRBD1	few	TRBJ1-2	TGCGCCAGCAGCCAAGACGAGACAGGGGGCTATGGCTACACCTTC	CASSQDETGGYGYTF
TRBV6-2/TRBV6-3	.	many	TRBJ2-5	TGTGCCAGCAGTTCAATCAGGAGGGCAGAGACCCAGTACTTC	CASSSIRRAETQYF
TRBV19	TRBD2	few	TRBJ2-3	TGTGCCAGTAAAAGCGGGGGCCGCACAGATACGCAGTATTTT	CASKSGGRTDTQYF
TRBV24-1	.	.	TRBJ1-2	TGTGCCACCAGTGAGGGCAATGGCTACACCTTC	CATSEGNGYTF
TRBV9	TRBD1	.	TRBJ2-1	TGTGCCAGCAGCACCCGGGACAGGGCGAACAATGAGCAGTTCTTC	CASSTRDRANNEQFF
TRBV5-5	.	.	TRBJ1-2	TGTGCCAGCAGCCTTACAGCTTACTATGGCTACACCTTC	CASSLTAYYGYTF
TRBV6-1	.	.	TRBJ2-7	TGTGCCAGCAGTGAAAGGTGGGTCGACGAGCAGTACTTC	CASSERWVDEQYF